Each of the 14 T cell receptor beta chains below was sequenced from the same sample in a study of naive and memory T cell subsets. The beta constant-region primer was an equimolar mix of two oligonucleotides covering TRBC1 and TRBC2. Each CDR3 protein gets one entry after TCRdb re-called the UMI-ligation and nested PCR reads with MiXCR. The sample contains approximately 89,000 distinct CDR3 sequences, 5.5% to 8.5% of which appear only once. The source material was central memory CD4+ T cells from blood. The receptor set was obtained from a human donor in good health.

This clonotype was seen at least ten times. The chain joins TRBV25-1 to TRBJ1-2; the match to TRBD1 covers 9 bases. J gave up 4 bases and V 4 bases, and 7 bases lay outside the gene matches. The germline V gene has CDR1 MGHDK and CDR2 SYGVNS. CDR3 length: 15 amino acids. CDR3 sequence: CASSADRGRGYGYTF. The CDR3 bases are TGTGCCAGCAGTGCCGACAGGGGGAGAGGCTATGGCTACACCTTC.

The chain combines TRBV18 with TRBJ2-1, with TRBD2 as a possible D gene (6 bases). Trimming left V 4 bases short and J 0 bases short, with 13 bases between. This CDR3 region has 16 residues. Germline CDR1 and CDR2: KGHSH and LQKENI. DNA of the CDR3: TGTGCCAGCTCACAACCGGGGGTGAGCTCCTACAATGAGCAGTTCTTC. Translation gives CASSQPGVSSYNEQFF.

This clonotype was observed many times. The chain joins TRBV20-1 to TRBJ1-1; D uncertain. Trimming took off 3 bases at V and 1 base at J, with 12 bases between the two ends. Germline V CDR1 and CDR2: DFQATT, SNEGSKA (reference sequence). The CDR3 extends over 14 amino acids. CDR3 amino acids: CSASFPGRNTEAFF. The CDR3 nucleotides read TGCAGTGCTAGTTTTCCAGGACGGAACACTGAAGCTTTCTTT.

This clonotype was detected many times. CDR3 sequence reads: CSVGGWEVDTQYF. The CDR3 DNA reads TGCAGCGTGGGTGGCTGGGAGGTGGATACGCAGTATTTT. The chain combines TRBV29-1 with TRBJ2-3, with D maybe TRBD2 (6 bases). The germline V gene encodes CDR1 SQVTM and CDR2 ANQGSEA. Trimming removed 6 bases at V and 6 bases at J, with 16 bases between. CDR3 length equals 13 residues.

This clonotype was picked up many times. As DNA, the CDR3 is TGTGCCAGCGGGGGCAGATCCGATCAGCCCCAGCATTTT. Protein product: CASGGRSDQPQHF. This chain connects TRBV2 to TRBJ1-5; D perhaps matches TRBD1 (6 bases). CDR3 length: 13 residues. Germline assignment: CDR1 SNHLY and CDR2 FYNNEI. Trimming cost V 8 bases and J 5 bases, with 13 bases left between them.

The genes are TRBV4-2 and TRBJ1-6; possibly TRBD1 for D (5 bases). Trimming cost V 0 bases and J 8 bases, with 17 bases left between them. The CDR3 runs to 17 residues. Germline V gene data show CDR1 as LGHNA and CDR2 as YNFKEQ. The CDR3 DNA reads TGTGCCAGCAGCCAAGAACTTTTGACGGGGGTGGATTCACCCCTCCACTTT. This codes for CASSQELLTGVDSPLHF.

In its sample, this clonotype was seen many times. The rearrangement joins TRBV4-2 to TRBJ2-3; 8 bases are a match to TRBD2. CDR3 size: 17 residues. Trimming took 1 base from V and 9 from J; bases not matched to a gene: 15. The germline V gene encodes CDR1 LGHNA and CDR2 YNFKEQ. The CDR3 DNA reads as TGTGCCAGCAGCCAAGTTCCTACGGGAGGGCCCTCAAGGACGCAGTATTTT. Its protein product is CASSQVPTGGPSRTQYF.

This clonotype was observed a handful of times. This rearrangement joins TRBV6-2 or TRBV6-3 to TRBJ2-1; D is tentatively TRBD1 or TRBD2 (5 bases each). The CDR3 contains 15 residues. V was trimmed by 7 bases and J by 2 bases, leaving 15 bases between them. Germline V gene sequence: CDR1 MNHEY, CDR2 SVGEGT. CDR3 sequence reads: CASTGTPQAYNEQFF. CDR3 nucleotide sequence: TGTGCCAGCACCGGGACGCCGCAGGCCTACAATGAGCAGTTCTTC.

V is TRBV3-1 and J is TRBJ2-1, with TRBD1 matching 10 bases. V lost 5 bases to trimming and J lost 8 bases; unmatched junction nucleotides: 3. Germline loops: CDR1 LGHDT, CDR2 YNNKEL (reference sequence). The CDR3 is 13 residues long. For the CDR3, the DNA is TGTGCCAGCAGCTCAGACAGGGGGCATGAGCAGTTCTTC. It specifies CASSSDRGHEQFF.

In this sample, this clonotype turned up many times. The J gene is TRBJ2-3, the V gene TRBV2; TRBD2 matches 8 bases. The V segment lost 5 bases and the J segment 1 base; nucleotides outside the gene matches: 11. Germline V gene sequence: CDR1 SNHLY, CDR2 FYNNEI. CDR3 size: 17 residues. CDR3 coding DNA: TGTGCCAGCAGTCGATCCCGTAGCGGGATGGGCACAGATACGCAGTATTTT. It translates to CASSRSRSGMGTDTQYF.

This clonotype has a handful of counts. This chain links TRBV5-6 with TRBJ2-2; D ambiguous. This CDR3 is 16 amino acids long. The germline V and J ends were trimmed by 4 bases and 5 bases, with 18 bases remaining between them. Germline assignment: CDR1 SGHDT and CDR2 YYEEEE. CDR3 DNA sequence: TGTGCCAGCAGCGAGGAAAAAGGGTTCGGAACCGGGGAGCTGTTTTTT. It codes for CASSEEKGFGTGELFF.

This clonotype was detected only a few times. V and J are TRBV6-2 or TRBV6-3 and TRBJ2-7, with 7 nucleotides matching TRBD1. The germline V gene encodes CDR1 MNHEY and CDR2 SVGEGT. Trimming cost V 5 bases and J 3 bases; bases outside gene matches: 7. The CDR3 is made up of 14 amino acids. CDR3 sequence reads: CASSPRGQDYEQYF. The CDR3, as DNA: TGTGCCAGCAGTCCCCGTGGACAGGACTACGAGCAGTACTTC.

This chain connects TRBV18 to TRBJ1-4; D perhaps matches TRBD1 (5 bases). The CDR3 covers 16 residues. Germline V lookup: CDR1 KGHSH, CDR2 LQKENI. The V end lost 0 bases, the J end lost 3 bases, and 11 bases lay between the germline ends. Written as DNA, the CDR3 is TGTGCCAGCTCACCACCCGAAAGGGACCCTAATGAAAAACTGTTTTTT. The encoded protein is CASSPPERDPNEKLFF.

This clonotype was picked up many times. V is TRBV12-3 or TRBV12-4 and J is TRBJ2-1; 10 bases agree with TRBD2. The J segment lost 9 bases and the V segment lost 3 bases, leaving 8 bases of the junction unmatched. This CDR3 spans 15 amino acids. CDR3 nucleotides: TGTGCCAGCAGTTTCGTGACTAGCGGGCCTAGTGAGCAGTTCTTC. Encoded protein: CASSFVTSGPSEQFF.